The 30 T cell receptor beta chains reported below all come from one sample, sequenced in a study of CD8 T cells in ankylosing spondylitis. MiXCR, applied by TCRdb to the 5' RACE reads, yields one record per CDR3 protein. The sample carries 36,000 or so distinct CDR3 sequences, 4.5% to 6% recorded once. Sequencing was carried out using blood, either unsorted or a sorted T cell fraction (not recorded which). These receptors were obtained from a male donor with ankylosing spondylitis or in good health (not recorded which).

In its sample, this clonotype was seen many times. V and J are TRBV20-1 and TRBJ2-3, with D possibly being TRBD1 (6 bases). The CDR3 is made up of 15 amino acids. Looked up from germline, CDR1 is DFQATT and CDR2 is SNEGSKA (reference sequence). The V end lost 5 bases, the J end lost 1 base, and 16 bases lay between the germline ends. CDR3 coding DNA: TGCAGTGCTGGACCCCCAGGGGTCGGCACAGATACGCAGTATTTT. Residues: CSAGPPGVGTDTQYF.

This clonotype was seen at least ten times. J is TRBJ2-5 and V is TRBV27, with D unclear. CDR1 is MNHEY and CDR2 is SMNVEV in the germline V gene (reference sequence). This CDR3 comprises 15 residues. The V end lost 6 bases, the J end lost 0 bases, and 14 bases lay between the germline ends. CDR3 in DNA: TGTGCCAGCAGGCGAGGTACTACGTACCAAGAGACCCAGTACTTC. Translated, it gives CASRRGTTYQETQYF.

In its sample, this clonotype was seen many times. This chain joins TRBV3-1 and TRBJ1-5; possibly TRBD1 for D (6 bases). Germline values: CDR1 LGHDT, CDR2 YNNKEL (reference sequence). The CDR3 is 14 residues long. V was clipped by 2 bases and J by 5 bases, with 10 bases between them. The CDR3 nucleotides read TGTGCCAGCAGCCAACAGGGGATTTATCAGCCCCAGCATTTT. Amino acids: CASSQQGIYQPQHF.

This clonotype was seen many times. In nucleotides, the CDR3 is TGTGCCAGCAGTGGAGCCCGCCTAGCCAAAAACATTCAGTACTTC. Translating it yields CASSGARLAKNIQYF. J is TRBJ2-4 and V is TRBV2; D ambiguous. Germline CDR1 and CDR2: SNHLY and FYNNEI. V dropped 4 bases and J dropped 0 bases, with 10 bases sitting between them. The CDR3 contains 15 residues.

This clonotype was counted many times. The rearrangement links TRBV29-1 to TRBJ1-1, with D unclear. The CDR3 is made up of 11 amino acids. Germline V gene data show CDR1 as SQVTM and CDR2 as ANQGSEA. Trimming removed 4 bases at V and 3 bases at J, with 6 bases between. CDR3 DNA sequence: TGCAGCGTTGGCAGCGACACTGAAGCTTTCTTT. Translating gives CSVGSDTEAFF.

At least ten counts were recorded for this clonotype. The chain has TRBV20-1 and TRBJ2-2; 11 bases match TRBD2. CDR1 and CDR2 (germline): DFQATT, SNEGSKA (reference sequence). The CDR3 length is 14 residues. The DNA of the CDR3 is TGCGGTCTAGCGGGAGGCTATGACACCGGGGAGCTGTTTTTT. Translated: CGLAGGYDTGELFF.

This clonotype is classed as medium-sized. The chain employs TRBV24-1 and TRBJ2-5; TRBD2 matches 9 bases. The CDR3 loop spans 16 amino acids. The germline CDR1 and CDR2 sequences are KGHDR and SFDVKD. Losses at the gene ends were 2 bases for V and 4 bases for J; bases not matched to a gene: 7. CDR3 amino acids: CATSDWAGGPVETQYF. In DNA, the CDR3 is TGTGCCACCAGTGATTGGGCGGGAGGGCCGGTAGAGACCCAGTACTTC.

In this sample, this clonotype turned up many times. J is TRBJ2-7 and V is TRBV7-9; a possible D gene is TRBD2 (6 bases). The germline gives CDR1 SEHNR, CDR2 FQNEAQ (reference sequence). The CDR3 is made up of 12 amino acids. V lost 5 bases and J 8 bases, leaving 13 bases between the germline ends. The CDR3 nucleotides read TGTGCCAGCAGCCCAACTAGCCTCCAGCAGTACTTC. Protein: CASSPTSLQQYF.

The chain joins TRBV3-1 to TRBJ2-2; D is unresolved. The CDR3 has 14 residues. Germline CDR1 and CDR2: LGHDT and YNNKEL (reference sequence). V lost 3 bases, J lost 7 bases, and 12 bases lay in between. The CDR3: CASSHGPLCGELFF. The CDR3 DNA reads as TGTGCCAGCAGCCACGGACCGCTCTGCGGGGAGCTGTTTTTT.

This clonotype was detected many times. The chain couples TRBV20-1 to TRBJ2-5; D gene uncertain. Per germline, CDR1 DFQATT and CDR2 SNEGSKA (reference sequence). The CDR3 spans 14 residues. V shed 5 bases and J shed 5 bases, with 18 bases lying between them. The CDR3 spells CSAPRPRGVETQYF. In DNA form, the CDR3 reads TGCAGTGCTCCCCGCCCCCGTGGTGTGGAGACCCAGTACTTC.

This clonotype was seen only a few times. J is TRBJ1-2 and V is TRBV30; D ambiguous. The V end was cut by 1 base, the J end by 4 bases, with 7 bases between. The V gene's germline CDR1 is GTSNPN and CDR2 SVGIG (reference sequence). The CDR3 length is 12 residues. DNA for the CDR3: TGTGCCTGGAGTGAGAATCCCTATGGCTACACCTTC. It codes for CAWSENPYGYTF.

This clonotype appeared many times. This chain uses TRBV20-1 with TRBJ2-5, with 10 bases aligning to TRBD1. Germline-derived CDR1 and CDR2 are DFQATT and SNEGSKA (reference sequence). V dropped 2 bases and J dropped 5; count of bases not matched to a gene: 8. This CDR3 has 15 amino acids. The CDR3 region has the DNA TGCAGTGCTAGACACCGGGACAGGGGATGGGAGACCCAGTACTTC. This gives the protein CSARHRDRGWETQYF.

Ten or more counts support this clonotype. V usage is TRBV4-1 and J usage is TRBJ1-2, with no clear D. There are 18 residues in the CDR3. Trimming took 5 bases from V and 0 from J, leaving 22 bases between them. Germline CDR1 is MGHRA and CDR2 is YSYEKL. DNA of the CDR3: TGCGCCAGCAGCTACGACGGACTTCCAAAAACTGCTAACTATGGCTACACCTTC. This codes for CASSYDGLPKTANYGYTF.

This clonotype appeared many times. The chain joins TRBV27 to TRBJ2-2; TRBD2 is a possible D gene (7 bases). V was trimmed by 5 bases and J by 7 bases, leaving 8 bases between them. Germline values: CDR1 MNHEY, CDR2 SMNVEV (reference sequence). The CDR3 totals 12 residues. This CDR3 reads CASSRGGGELFF. The DNA for the CDR3 is TGTGCCAGCAGTAGGGGGGGCGGGGAGCTGTTTTTT.

This clonotype was counted many times. The rearrangement joins TRBV29-1 to TRBJ2-5; tentatively, D is TRBD2 (6 bases). Trimming removed 7 bases from V and 5 bases from J, with 17 bases in between. Per the germline V gene, CDR1 is SQVTM and CDR2 is ANQGSEA. This CDR3 spans 13 amino acids. CDR3 sequence: CSAATGGMETQYF. The CDR3 nucleotides read TGCAGCGCGGCCACAGGAGGGATGGAGACCCAGTACTTC.

This clonotype occurred many times. The CDR3 here is CASSLAGGLAKNIQYF. CDR3 coding DNA: TGTGCCAGCAGCTTAGCCGGAGGGCTAGCCAAAAACATTCAGTACTTC. The J gene is TRBJ2-4, the V gene TRBV7-8; a weak D match, TRBD2 (6 bases). The CDR3 is 16 residues long. Germline-derived CDR1 and CDR2 are SGHVS and FQNEAQ. The V end was cut by 0 bases, the J end by 0 bases, with 9 bases between.

This clonotype was counted ten times or more. At one boundary the junction diverges from the germline segment, which might be a read error. The rearrangement joins TRBV7-7 to TRBJ2-7, with TRBD2 matching 9 bases. Germline V gene data show CDR1 as SSHAT and CDR2 as FNYEAQ (reference sequence). This CDR3 contains 15 residues. CDR3 in DNA: TGTGCTAGCAGCTTACAAGCGGGACTAGCCGGAGAGCAGTACTTC. As protein: CASSLQAGLAGEQYF.

The chain employs TRBV25-1 and TRBJ2-7; 9 nucleotides agree with TRBD1. The germline V gene encodes CDR1 MGHDK and CDR2 SYGVNS. Germline trimming cut 5 bases from V and 2 bases from J; bases unmatched to any gene: 4. CDR3 size: 14 residues. This chain's CDR3 is CASSKTGGPYEQYF. The CDR3 coding sequence is TGTGCCAGCAGTAAAACAGGGGGCCCCTACGAGCAGTACTTC.

This clonotype has a count of ten or more. The chain recombines TRBV13 with TRBJ2-7, with 7 bases identical to TRBD2. CDR1 PRHDT and CDR2 FYEKMQ come from the germline V gene (reference sequence). V was clipped by 6 bases and J by 5 bases; unmatched bases: 10. This CDR3 contains 14 residues. CDR3: CASSRGGRSHEQYF. The CDR3 region has the DNA TGTGCCAGCAGTCGGGGCGGGAGATCCCACGAGCAGTACTTC.

This clonotype has at least ten counts. This chain uses TRBV23-1 with TRBJ2-7; 7 bases are a match to TRBD1. TRBV23-1 is recorded as an ORF, its role being uncertain. The CDR3 sequence is 16 residues long. J was trimmed by 6 bases and V by 0 bases; bases with no gene match: 11. CDR3: CASSQSPTGTVREQYF. CDR3 in DNA: TGCGCCAGCAGTCAATCACCGACAGGGACGGTCCGCGAGCAGTACTTC.

This clonotype was observed many times. J is TRBJ2-7 and V is TRBV7-6, with TRBD2 matching 8 bases. The length of the CDR3 is 17 residues. CDR1 is SGHVS and CDR2 is FNYEAQ in the germline V gene. J gave up 5 bases and V 1 base, and 13 bases lay outside the gene matches. CDR3 amino acids: CASSLVAGGVIGHEQYF. CDR3 sequence (DNA): TGTGCCAGCAGCTTAGTGGCGGGAGGTGTTATTGGGCACGAGCAGTACTTC.

About this clonotype: With a much larger clone just one base away, this may be a read error. V gene TRBV11-2 combines with J gene TRBJ1-4; D unclear. Germline loops: CDR1 SGHAT, CDR2 FQNNGV. V lost 7 bases and J 0 bases, leaving 18 bases between the germline ends. The CDR3 is 17 amino acids. In nucleotides, the CDR3 is TGTGCCAGCATCTTTGCCCCGGACGCTACAACTAATGAAAAACTGTTTTTT. It encodes CASIFAPDATTNEKLFF.

Ten or more counts support this clonotype. V is TRBV20-1 and J is TRBJ1-3; unclear D gene. The CDR3 is 13 residues long. In germline, CDR1 is DFQATT, CDR2 SNEGSKA (reference sequence). The CDR3 bases are TGCAGCGCCTTCGGAAGAACTGGAAACACCATATATTTT. Its translation is CSAFGRTGNTIYF.

This clonotype was seen repeatedly, ten times or more. The rearrangement joins TRBV7-9 to TRBJ2-2; TRBD2 matches 10 bases. The CDR3 has 15 amino acids. From germline, CDR1 is SEHNR and CDR2 FQNEAQ (reference sequence). Unmatched junction bases numbered 6, after V lost 5 bases and J lost 6 bases. CDR3 coding DNA: TGTGCCAGCAGCGGAGGACTAGCGGTGGCCGGGGAGCTGTTTTTT. Its protein product is CASSGGLAVAGELFF.

Notes on this clonotype: One base away lies a much larger clone, so this may be a sequencing read error. The chain joins TRBV7-6 to TRBJ2-1, with D perhaps matching TRBD2 (5 bases). Germline CDR1 SGHVS, CDR2 FNYEAQ. The CDR3 extends over 16 amino acids. The CDR3 protein is CVSSLARASSYNEQFF. CDR3 bases: TGTGTCAGCAGCTTAGCGCGCGCCAGCTCCTACAATGAGCAGTTCTTC.

The table lists this clonotype with a few counts. Being one base from a much bigger clone, this may be a read error. The chain has TRBV20-1 and TRBJ1-1, with D perhaps TRBD1 (5 bases). Looked up from germline, CDR1 is DFQATT and CDR2 is SNEGSKA (reference sequence). This CDR3 spans 8 amino acids. This CDR3 reads CSSWGAFF. CDR3 coding DNA: TGCAGCTCCTGGGGGGCTTTCTTT.

This clonotype was picked up many times. The chain joins TRBV12-3 or TRBV12-4 to TRBJ1-2; unclear D gene. This CDR3 contains 11 residues. Trimming cost V 0 bases and J 8 bases, with 4 bases left between them. The CDR3, as DNA: TGTGCCAGCAGTTTAGCCCGAGGCTACACCTTC. It is translated as CASSLARGYTF.

In its sample, this clonotype was seen a few times. V is TRBV2 and J is TRBJ2-5; D gene uncertain. The CDR3 contains 12 residues. Trimming left V 8 bases short and J 5 bases short, with 12 bases between. The germline CDR1 and CDR2 sequences are SNHLY and FYNNEI. The CDR3 loop reads CASGPDWETQYF. CDR3 sequence (DNA): TGTGCCAGCGGCCCGGATTGGGAGACCCAGTACTTC. Looking up the rest from reference TRBV2 and TRBJ2-5 gives the full variable domain: EPEVTQTPSHQVTQMGQEVILRCVPISNHLYFYWYRQILGQKVEFLVSFYNNEISEKSEIFDDQFSVERPDGSNFTLKIRSTKLEDSAMYFCASGPDWETQYFGPGTRLLVL.

This clonotype showed up many times. V is TRBV28 and J is TRBJ2-5; 8 bases are a match to TRBD2. CDR1 MDHEN and CDR2 SYDVKM come from the germline V gene. The junction had 7 bases not matched to a gene; V was cut back by 1 base and J by 3 bases. The CDR3 spans 16 residues. In DNA, the CDR3 is TGTGCCAGCAGTTTATATCCAGCGGGAGATAAAGAGACCCAGTACTTC. As protein: CASSLYPAGDKETQYF. Drawing the rest from reference TRBV28 and TRBJ2-5, the complete variable domain is DVKVTQSSRYLVKRTGEKVFLECVQDMDHENMFWYRQDPGLGLRLIYFSYDVKMKEKGDIPEGYSVSREKKERFSLILESASTNQTSMYLCASSLYPAGDKETQYFGPGTRLLVL.

The V call is TRBV28, the J call TRBJ2-7; D not resolved. This CDR3 region has 13 residues. Trimming pared 10 bases from V and 10 bases from J, leaving 23 bases between. From germline, CDR1 is MDHEN and CDR2 SYDVKM. This CDR3 reads CANTTPGLGIQYF. The CDR3 nucleotides are TGTGCCAACACCACACCCGGGTTAGGTATACAGTACTTC.